One and the same sample provided the 27 T cell receptor beta chains below, sequenced in a study of T cell responses to AZD1222 COVID-19 vaccine. Only in-frame clones appear in the TCRdb table, and some are missing; sequencing was by immunoSEQ multiplex PCR. The profile shows roughly 180,000 clones, 90% to 95% of them singletons. Sequencing used peripheral blood, obtained on day 0 of AZD1222 vaccination. The source of these receptors is an adult in good health.

This chain joins TRBV4-3 and TRBJ1-1; D is ambiguous. Germline V lookup: CDR1 LGHNA, CDR2 YSLEER. Trimming left V 1 base short and J 0 bases short, with 9 bases between. The CDR3 covers 15 residues. The CDR3 sequence: CASSQGRFMNTEAFF. For the CDR3, the DNA is TGCGCCAGCAGCCAAGGCAGGTTCATGAACACTGAAGCTTTCTTT.

The chain joins TRBV7-9 to TRBJ2-1; unclear D gene. The CDR3 runs to 12 residues. Deletions cut 1 base from V and 5 bases from J, with 3 bases between. In germline, CDR1 is SEHNR, CDR2 FQNEAQ (reference sequence). CDR3 sequence (DNA): TGTGCCAGCAGCTTAGGGAACAATGAGCAGTTCTTC. This codes for CASSLGNNEQFF.

This clone appeared once. The rearrangement links TRBV30 to TRBJ1-2; TRBD1 matches at 7 bases. CDR1 is GTSNPN and CDR2 is SVGIG in the germline V gene (reference sequence). Germline trimming cut 4 bases from V and 2 bases from J; bases unmatched to any gene: 4. There are 13 residues in the CDR3. The CDR3 is CAWKAGGNYGYTF. In DNA, the CDR3 is TGTGCCTGGAAGGCAGGGGGAAACTATGGCTACACCTTC.

The CDR3 region has the DNA TGTGCCAGCAGCGTTCGAGCCTTGAGCTCCTACAATGAGCAGTTCTTC. Its translation is CASSVRALSSYNEQFF. The V call is TRBV6-2 or TRBV6-3, the J call TRBJ2-1; no firm D call. V was clipped by 6 bases and J by 0 bases, with 15 bases between them. The CDR3 contains 16 residues. Germline CDR1 MNHEY, CDR2 SVGEGT.

This chain connects TRBV5-5 to TRBJ2-7, with D possibly being TRBD2 (8 bases). This CDR3 spans 17 amino acids. V lost 4 bases and J lost 4, with 24 bases in between. Germline values: CDR1 SGHKS, CDR2 YYEKEE (reference sequence). CDR3: CASSPGGVTGVAYEQYF. The CDR3 coding sequence is TGTGCCAGCAGCCCGGGAGGGGTCACAGGGGTGGCTTACGAGCAGTACTTC.

This clone has only a few counts. Here the CDR3 DNA reads TGTGCCAGCAGCCTCGGCAGGGGACTAACCGGGGAGCTGTTTTTT. Its protein is CASSLGRGLTGELFF. The chain has TRBV3-1 (or the pseudogene TRBV3-2) and TRBJ2-2; possible D gene TRBD2, 7 bases. Germline CDR1 is LGHDT and CDR2 is YNNKEL (reference sequence). The length of the CDR3 is 15 residues. V lost 4 bases and J 5 bases, leaving 14 bases between the germline ends.

The chain carries TRBV12-3 or TRBV12-4 and TRBJ1-4; D uncertain. The CDR3 is 11 amino acids. V was shortened by 5 bases and J by 8 bases, with 6 bases between the two germline ends. CDR3 amino acids: CASSHGEKLFF. The CDR3 DNA reads TGTGCCAGCAGTCATGGCGAAAAACTGTTTTTT.

The J gene is TRBJ1-1, the V gene TRBV5-6; D not resolved. This CDR3 has 12 residues. V lost 2 bases to trimming and J lost 9 bases, with 11 bases between them. Germline CDR1 SGHDT, CDR2 YYEEEE. The CDR3 region has the DNA TGTGCCAGCAGCTTAGAAGGACTGCAAGCTTTCTTT. Amino acid sequence: CASSLEGLQAFF.

This clone was found once. The CDR3 DNA reads as TGTGCCAGTAGTACGCAGGCAGGGGAAAAACTGTTTTTT. Translated, it gives CASSTQAGEKLFF. J is TRBJ1-4 and V is TRBV19; a possible D gene is TRBD1 (5 bases). V dropped 4 bases and J dropped 8 bases, with 11 bases sitting between them. Germline V lookup: CDR1 LNHDA, CDR2 SQIVND (reference sequence). The CDR3 consists of 13 residues.

This CDR3 reads CASSEEAAITYEQYF. For the CDR3, the DNA is TGTGCCAGCAGTGAAGAAGCAGCGATAACCTACGAGCAGTACTTC. The chain couples TRBV6-1 to TRBJ2-7; D gene uncertain. Trimming shortened V by 1 base and J by 2 bases, and 12 bases separated the two germline ends. Germline V gene data show CDR1 as MNHNS and CDR2 as SASEGT. The CDR3 is 15 residues long.

The J gene is TRBJ1-2, the V gene TRBV4-3; D remains ambiguous. Germline V gene sequence: CDR1 LGHNA, CDR2 YSLEER. The CDR3 runs to 15 residues. Trimming stripped 0 bases from V and 1 base from J, with 9 bases between. CDR3 loop: CASSQEAHLNYGYTF. The CDR3 region has the DNA TGCGCCAGCAGCCAAGAGGCCCATCTTAACTATGGCTACACCTTC.

J is TRBJ2-5 and V is TRBV5-4, with D possibly matching TRBD1 (6 bases). Trimming left V 0 bases short and J 0 bases short, with 12 bases between. Germline-derived CDR1 and CDR2 are SGHNT and YYREEE (reference sequence). The CDR3 is made up of 16 amino acids. In DNA, the CDR3 is TGTGCCAGCAGCTTGGCCGGGACACAGTACCAAGAGACCCAGTACTTC. Residues: CASSLAGTQYQETQYF.

V usage is TRBV11-3 and J usage is TRBJ2-1; 11 bases fit TRBD2. Germline-derived CDR1 and CDR2 are SGHNT and YENEEA. The CDR3 is 14 residues long. Trimming removed 3 bases from V and 7 bases from J; junction bases left unmatched: 2. The CDR3 is CASSFSGRVNEQFF. The CDR3, as DNA: TGTGCCAGCAGCTTTAGCGGGAGGGTGAATGAGCAGTTCTTC.

The rearrangement joins TRBV5-1 to TRBJ1-2, with 8 bases fitting TRBD1. V lost 4 bases to trimming and J lost 0 bases; unmatched junction nucleotides: 14. The CDR3 length is 18 residues. CDR1 is SGHRS and CDR2 is YFSETQ in the germline V gene. The CDR3, as DNA: TGCGCCAGCAGCCCGACAGGGGACCTTTTAAGAGCTAACTATGGCTACACCTTC. This sequence encodes CASSPTGDLLRANYGYTF.

The chain carries TRBV24-1 and TRBJ2-5; D possibly uses TRBD1 or TRBD2 (5 bases each). The CDR3 loop spans 14 amino acids. Trimming took 3 bases from V and 1 from J, leaving 8 bases between them. CDR1 is KGHDR and CDR2 is SFDVKD in the germline V gene. CDR3 loop: CATSDRGPQETQYF. The CDR3, as DNA: TGTGCCACCAGTGATAGGGGACCCCAAGAGACCCAGTACTTC.

This chain uses TRBV5-4 with TRBJ2-7; the D is unclear. The germline V gene has CDR1 SGHNT and CDR2 YYREEE (reference sequence). The V end lost 3 bases, the J end lost 6 bases, and 10 bases lay between the germline ends. There are 12 residues in the CDR3. CDR3 sequence reads: CASSSDPSEQYF. Here the CDR3 DNA reads TGTGCCAGCAGCTCCGACCCGTCCGAGCAGTACTTC.

J is TRBJ1-1 and V is TRBV5-1; D is perhaps TRBD1 (5 bases). The germline V gene encodes CDR1 SGHRS and CDR2 YFSETQ. The CDR3 is 16 residues long. Trimming took off 3 bases at V and 0 bases at J, with 15 bases between the two ends. The CDR3 sequence: CASSYPGGTMNTEAFF. The CDR3 region has the DNA TGCGCCAGCAGCTACCCGGGGGGGACGATGAACACTGAAGCTTTCTTT.

The rearrangement links TRBV27 to TRBJ1-5; D unresolved. CDR1 and CDR2 (germline): MNHEY, SMNVEV (reference sequence). CDR3 length: 15 residues. V shed 4 bases and J shed 5 bases, with 15 bases lying between them. CDR3 in DNA: TGTGCCAGCAGTTCCCGGGGAAGTAATGATCAGCCCCAGCATTTT. It is translated as CASSSRGSNDQPQHF.

CDR3 bases: TGTGCCAGCAGTGATGCCTATCCCAATCAGCCCCAGCATTTT. Translating gives CASSDAYPNQPQHF. The chain is built from TRBV2 and TRBJ1-5; no definite D call. Between the trimmed V and J ends, which lost 3 bases and 3 bases, there was a span of 9 bases. Germline-derived CDR1 and CDR2 are SNHLY and FYNNEI. This CDR3 has 14 amino acids.

The chain couples TRBV28 to TRBJ2-7; D is unclear. The CDR3 consists of 17 residues. The V end lost 4 bases, the J end lost 5 bases, and 24 bases lay between the germline ends. Per germline, CDR1 MDHEN and CDR2 SYDVKM. As DNA, the CDR3 is TGTGCCAGCAGTTACCCTTTTGGCGGCGGATCTTTAAACGAGCAGTACTTC. This encodes CASSYPFGGGSLNEQYF.

The V call is TRBV7-9, the J call TRBJ1-4; perhaps TRBD1 as D (5 bases). Deletions cut 4 bases from V and 8 bases from J, with 29 bases between. Germline V gives CDR1 SEHNR, CDR2 FQNEAQ (reference sequence). The length of the CDR3 is 19 residues. The CDR3 DNA follows: TGTGCCAGCAGCTCTTCACAGGAGACAAAGCGACCAGACAGAGAAAAACTGTTTTTT. This encodes CASSSSQETKRPDREKLFF.

The gene calls are TRBV15 and TRBJ1-4; 9 bases line up with TRBD1. The CDR3 totals 15 residues. With 3 bases clipped from V and 8 bases from J, the junction kept 7 bases outside the gene matches. From germline, CDR1 is LNHNV and CDR2 YYDKDF (reference sequence). The CDR3 DNA reads TGTGCCACCAGCAGGGACAGGGGTTTAGGCGAAAAACTGTTTTTT. Its translation is CATSRDRGLGEKLFF. Together with reference TRBV15 and TRBJ1-4, the CDR3 gives the full variable domain: DAMVIQNPRYQVTQFGKPVTLSCSQTLNHNVMYWYQQKSSQAPKLLFHYYDKDFNNEADTPDNFQSRRPNTSFCFLDIRSPGLGDTAMYLCATSRDRGLGEKLFFGSGTQLSVL.

The chain couples TRBV30 to TRBJ2-5; D possibly matches TRBD1 or TRBD2 (6 bases each). Per the germline V gene, CDR1 is GTSNPN and CDR2 is SVGIG (reference sequence). Trimming removed 0 bases at V and 5 bases at J, with 16 bases between. This CDR3 comprises 15 residues. CDR3 region: CAWSVKIGGLETQYF. As DNA, the CDR3 is TGTGCCTGGAGTGTCAAGATAGGGGGGTTGGAGACCCAGTACTTC.

V and J are TRBV7-4 and TRBJ2-1, with no clear D. The germline CDR1 and CDR2 sequences are SGHVT and SQSDAQ. The CDR3 runs 15 residues. The germline V and J ends were trimmed by 2 bases and 6 bases, with 14 bases remaining between them. This chain's CDR3 is CASSLSSGSINEQFF. CDR3 DNA sequence: TGTGCCAGCAGCTTATCGAGTGGGTCTATCAATGAGCAGTTCTTC.

The V and J genes are TRBV3-1 (or the pseudogene TRBV3-2) and TRBJ1-1, with 7 bases matching TRBD1. The CDR3 loop spans 15 amino acids. The V gene end was trimmed by 5 bases and the J gene end by 0 bases; junction bases not matched to a gene: 6. Germline loops: CDR1 LGHDT, CDR2 YNNKEL (reference sequence). In DNA form, the CDR3 reads TGTGCCAGCAGCGGAGGAACAGGGGTGAACACTGAAGCTTTCTTT. Translated, it gives CASSGGTGVNTEAFF.

This chain links TRBV6-4 with TRBJ2-3, with TRBD2 matching over 10 bases. Germline-derived CDR1 and CDR2 are MRHNA and SNTAGT. V lost 6 bases and J lost 4; bases outside the gene matches: 10. This CDR3 region has 16 residues. CDR3 nucleotide sequence: TGTGCCAGCAGCAAATCGAGCGGGGGGGCATCAGATACGCAGTATTTT. This translates into CASSKSSGGASDTQYF.

This chain links TRBV10-1 with TRBJ1-1, with D unresolved. Per germline, CDR1 WNHNN and CDR2 SYGVQD (reference sequence). The CDR3 extends over 15 amino acids. Trimming removed 6 bases at V and 5 bases at J, with 19 bases between. CDR3 nucleotide sequence: TGCGCCAGCAGCGCCGCGGAGGGAAGATATACTGAAGCTTTCTTT. It is translated as CASSAAEGRYTEAFF.